This TCR beta chain is drawn from a study of CD8+ T cells in alopecia areata. Extracted RNA was reverse transcribed, and the resulting cDNA served as sequencing template. Here immunoSEQ multiplex PCR was the method, and the copy in TCRdb shows in-frame clones only, minus some. The sample consists of 110,000 to 150,000 clones, 50% to 65% of them appearing once. The CDR3 is 15 amino acids. The germline V and J ends were trimmed by 1 base and 5 bases, with 14 bases remaining between them. CDR1 and CDR2 (germline): LGHNA, YNFKEQ. Study-level points and caveats: In scalp and blood during tofacitinib, many expanded lesional clones persisted.

A note on this clone: What it binds is unknown.

The sample's treatment: oral pan-JAK inhibitor, 5-10 mg twice daily. The source of this sequence is a human donor with alopecia areata. Sequencing was performed on CD8+ T cells sorted from blood, taken at week 4, from a patient treated with tofacitinib. V gene TRBV4-2 combines with J gene TRBJ2-5, with D perhaps being TRBD1 or TRBD2 (6 bases each). The CDR3 bases are TGTGCCAGCAGCCAAGTTGCGGGGACACGGGAGACCCAGTACTTC. This encodes CASSQVAGTRETQYF.